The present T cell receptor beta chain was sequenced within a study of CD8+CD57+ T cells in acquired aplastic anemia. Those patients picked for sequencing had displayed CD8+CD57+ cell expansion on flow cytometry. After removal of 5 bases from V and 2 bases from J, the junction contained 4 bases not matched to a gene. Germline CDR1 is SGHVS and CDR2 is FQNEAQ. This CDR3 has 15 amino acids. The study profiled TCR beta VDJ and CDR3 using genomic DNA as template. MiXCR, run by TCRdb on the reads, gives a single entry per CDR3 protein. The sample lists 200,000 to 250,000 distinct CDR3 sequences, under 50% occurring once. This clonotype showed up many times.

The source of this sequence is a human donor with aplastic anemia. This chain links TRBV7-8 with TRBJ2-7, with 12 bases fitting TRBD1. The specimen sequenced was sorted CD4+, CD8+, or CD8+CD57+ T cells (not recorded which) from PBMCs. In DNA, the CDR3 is TGTGCCAGCAGCATCCGGGACAGGGGGCCCTACGAGCAGTACTTC. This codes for CASSIRDRGPYEQYF.